This passage covers 21 T cell receptor beta chains from one sample sequenced in a study of cytomegalovirus exposure and HLA in healthy donors. Amplification used 60 Vbeta primers and 13 Jbeta primers. Generated by immunoSEQ multiplex PCR, the TCRdb table keeps only in-frame clones and is missing some. The profile shows 150,000 to 200,000 clones, approximately 80% of them singletons. The sample comprised PBMCs. These receptors came from a woman aged 18-30 years in good health and CMV-seropositive.

V usage is TRBV7-3 and J usage is TRBJ2-5, with 8 positions matching TRBD2. The CDR3 has 15 residues. With 2 bases clipped from V and 5 bases from J, the junction kept 7 bases outside the gene matches. In germline, CDR1 is SGHTA, CDR2 FQGTGA. The DNA of the CDR3 is TGTGCCAGCAGCTTAGGGACGGGGGGGATCGAGACCCAGTACTTC. This gives the protein CASSLGTGGIETQYF.

A word on this clone: The sample holds other DNA sequences that translate to the same CDR3. V and J are TRBV2 and TRBJ1-5; weak D call: TRBD1 (5 bases). Trimming took off 2 bases at V and 4 bases at J, with 9 bases between the two ends. The CDR3 is 14 residues long. Germline loops: CDR1 SNHLY, CDR2 FYNNEI. The CDR3 sequence: CASSERRANQPQHF. CDR3 coding DNA: TGTGCCAGCAGTGAACGCAGGGCGAATCAGCCCCAGCATTTT.

In this sample, this clone turned up a few times. The chain joins TRBV5-1 to TRBJ1-2; D may be TRBD1 (5 bases). The CDR3 covers 19 residues. Germline CDR1 SGHRS, CDR2 YFSETQ. Trimming removed 4 bases from V and 0 bases from J, with 25 bases in between. The CDR3 DNA reads TGCGCCAGCAGCCCATGGCCAGGGTCAGACCCCTTAGCTAACTATGGCTACACCTTC. This encodes CASSPWPGSDPLANYGYTF.

Only one count was recorded for this clone. The chain has TRBV30 and TRBJ2-7; maybe TRBD2 (6 bases). Trimming took off 2 bases at V and 7 bases at J, with 9 bases between the two ends. This CDR3 is built from 11 residues. The germline gives CDR1 GTSNPN, CDR2 SVGIG (reference sequence). In DNA form, the CDR3 reads TGTGCCTGGAGTCATGGGAGGGAGCAGTACTTC. Protein product: CAWSHGREQYF.

This sequence joins TRBV19 and TRBJ1-5; no clear D gene. The CDR3 covers 15 residues. The V end was cut by 8 bases, the J end by 4 bases, with 18 bases between. Germline assignment: CDR1 LNHDA and CDR2 SQIVND (reference sequence). The CDR3 protein is CASELGGGLNQPQHF. For the CDR3, the DNA is TGTGCCAGTGAATTAGGTGGCGGACTGAATCAGCCCCAGCATTTT.

This clone turned up a few times. The chain employs TRBV18 and TRBJ2-1; a weak D match, TRBD2 (5 bases). The germline V gene encodes CDR1 KGHSH and CDR2 LQKENI. V was pared by 3 bases and J by 0 bases, with 9 bases between. The CDR3 covers 15 residues. Here the CDR3 DNA reads TGTGCCAGCTCACCGGACTCGAGCTCCTACAATGAGCAGTTCTTC. As protein: CASSPDSSSYNEQFF.

The chain is built from TRBV28 and TRBJ1-2; D not certain. Germline loops: CDR1 MDHEN, CDR2 SYDVKM. The CDR3 runs 13 residues. The V end lost 8 bases, the J end lost 8 bases, and 18 bases lay between the germline ends. Here the CDR3 DNA reads TGTGCCAGCTCACCGCGAGGGAGTGTGGGCTACACCTTC. Translation: CASSPRGSVGYTF.

This clone was seen a few times. The chain uses TRBV28 and TRBJ2-1; 8 nucleotides line up with TRBD2. The junction had 9 bases not matched to a gene; V was cut back by 6 bases and J by 8 bases. This CDR3 is built from 14 residues. Germline assignment: CDR1 MDHEN and CDR2 SYDVKM. In nucleotides, the CDR3 is TGTGCCAGCAGCCCAGGGACTAGTCTCTATGAGCAGTTCTTC. It yields the protein CASSPGTSLYEQFF.

The rearrangement joins TRBV6-4 to TRBJ2-1; 9 positions agree with TRBD2. CDR1 and CDR2 (germline): MRHNA, SNTAGT. The CDR3 is 15 residues long. J lost 6 bases, V lost 3 bases, and 6 bases had no gene match. In DNA, the CDR3 is TGTGCCAGCAGTGAGGGCGGGGGGGCCATCAATGAGCAGTTCTTC. It codes for CASSEGGGAINEQFF.

J is TRBJ2-6 and V is TRBV5-4; TRBD1 agrees at 7 bases. This CDR3 has 18 amino acids. Trimming at V came to 3 bases and at J to 0 bases, leaving 9 bases not matched to a gene. Germline assignment: CDR1 SGHNT and CDR2 YYREEE (reference sequence). This chain's CDR3 is CASSSASDRFSGANVLTF. In nucleotides, the CDR3 is TGTGCCAGCAGCTCAGCCTCGGACAGGTTCTCTGGGGCCAACGTCCTGACTTTC.

The chain carries TRBV7-9 and TRBJ1-6; D unresolved. This CDR3 contains 14 residues. Germline values: CDR1 SEHNR, CDR2 FQNEAQ (reference sequence). V lost 5 bases and J lost 12, with 17 bases in between. CDR3 DNA: TGTGCCAGCAGCACCGAGACTAACGTAGGACCCCTCCACTTT. Translated: CASSTETNVGPLHF.

The gene calls are TRBV18 and TRBJ1-1, with a weak D call TRBD1 (6 bases). This CDR3 is built from 18 residues. In germline, CDR1 is KGHSH, CDR2 LQKENI. The V gene lost 3 bases and the J gene lost 6 bases, with 26 bases spanning the gap. The CDR3 DNA sequence: TGTGCCAGCTCACCCGACCCCCTGACTCGGGGGGCATGGGCTGAAGCTTTCTTT. Its translation: CASSPDPLTRGAWAEAFF.

The table lists this clone with a few counts. The gene calls are TRBV6-4 and TRBJ2-1; 8 bases map to TRBD2. J lost 5 bases, V lost 4 bases, and 4 bases had no gene match. The CDR3 covers 14 residues. Germline V gives CDR1 MRHNA, CDR2 SNTAGT. The CDR3: CASSVAGTHNEQFF. The CDR3 coding sequence is TGTGCCAGCAGTGTAGCGGGGACTCACAATGAGCAGTTCTTC.

This clone was observed a handful of times. The chain joins TRBV6-1 to TRBJ2-3; TRBD2 matches 11 bases. The CDR3 is made up of 15 amino acids. Germline CDR1 MNHNS, CDR2 SASEGT. V lost 6 bases and J lost 5; bases outside the gene matches: 7. This chain's CDR3 is CASSLAGGRRDTQYF. The CDR3 DNA is TGTGCCAGCAGCCTAGCGGGGGGCCGGAGAGATACGCAGTATTTT.

Turning to this clone: The junction does not match germline at one end; this may be a read error. This chain connects TRBV6-5 to TRBJ2-4; D might be TRBD2 (6 bases). The CDR3 consists of 15 residues. The germline CDR1 and CDR2 sequences are MNHEY and SVGAGI. The CDR3, as DNA: TGTGCCAGCAGTCGCGCGGGGATGGACAAAAACAGTCAGTACTTC. Residues: CASSRAGMDKNSQYF.

In its sample, this clone was seen once. J is TRBJ2-4 and V is TRBV9, with D perhaps TRBD1 (5 bases). The CDR3 sequence is 15 residues long. V lost 0 bases, J lost 2 bases, and 9 bases lay in between. Germline V gene lookup returns CDR1 SGDLS and CDR2 YYNGEE. The CDR3 DNA follows: TGTGCCAGCAGCGTAGGGGGCTCGTCCAAAAACATTCAGTACTTC. It specifies CASSVGGSSKNIQYF. Filled out from reference TRBV9 and TRBJ2-4, the complete variable domain reads DSGVTQTPKHLITATGQRVTLRCSPRSGDLSVYWYQQSLDQGLQFLIQYYNGEERAKGNILERFSAQQFPDLHSELNLSSLELGDSALYFCASSVGGSSKNIQYFGAGTRLSVL.

This clone was detected only once. The rearrangement joins TRBV11-2 to TRBJ2-3; 8 positions match TRBD2. Germline loops: CDR1 SGHAT, CDR2 FQNNGV. Unmatched junction bases numbered 8, after V lost 4 bases and J lost 2 bases. The CDR3 is made up of 16 amino acids. CDR3 sequence: CASSSSAGGPTDTQYF. The CDR3 DNA is TGTGCCAGCAGCTCCTCGGCGGGGGGACCCACAGATACGCAGTATTTT.

The genes are TRBV30 and TRBJ2-3, with 9 bases lining up with TRBD2. After removal of 0 bases from V and 4 bases from J, the junction contained 11 bases not matched to a gene. The germline V gene encodes CDR1 GTSNPN and CDR2 SVGIG (reference sequence). This CDR3 spans 17 amino acids. CDR3 sequence reads: CAWSVAGGAFIADTQYF. As DNA, the CDR3 is TGTGCCTGGAGTGTGGCGGGGGGGGCATTTATCGCAGATACGCAGTATTTT.

The rearrangement links TRBV9 to TRBJ1-1; 8 positions match TRBD1. The V segment lost 6 bases and the J segment 0 bases; nucleotides outside the gene matches: 7. Germline assignment: CDR1 SGDLS and CDR2 YYNGEE. The CDR3 spans 15 residues. Here the CDR3 DNA reads TGTGCCAGCACCGGGACAGGCACTATGAACACTGAAGCTTTCTTT. It encodes CASTGTGTMNTEAFF.

The chain employs TRBV4-3 and TRBJ2-3, with TRBD2 as a possible D gene (5 bases). The CDR3 is made up of 15 amino acids. Germline loops: CDR1 LGHNA, CDR2 YSLEER. Deletions cut 0 bases from V and 3 bases from J, with 10 bases between. As DNA, the CDR3 is TGCGCCAGCAGCCAAGATCCTAGCAGGACAGATACGCAGTATTTT. As protein: CASSQDPSRTDTQYF.

V is TRBV7-9 and J is TRBJ1-1; D perhaps matches TRBD1 (6 bases). CDR1 is SEHNR and CDR2 is FQNEAQ in the germline V gene (reference sequence). The length of the CDR3 is 14 residues. Trimming removed 10 bases at V and 1 base at J, with 16 bases between. CDR3 loop: CATYFRGANTEAFF. The CDR3 bases are TGTGCCACCTACTTTCGGGGGGCGAACACTGAAGCTTTCTTT.